These 20 T cell receptor beta chains originate from one sample sequenced in a study of OX40 agonist ivuxolimab in advanced cancers. Data came from immunoSEQ multiplex PCR; TCRdb stores just in-frame clones and leaves some out. The sample consists of 77,000 or so clones, around 90% of them appearing once. Specimen: CD4+ or CD8+ T cells sorted from blood, collected in a trial of the OX40 agonist ivuxolimab. These receptors all come from an adult with an advanced solid tumor such as melanoma, head and neck, liver or kidney cancer.

The J gene is TRBJ1-6, the V gene TRBV2; D not resolved. CDR3 length equals 15 residues. CDR1 is SNHLY and CDR2 is FYNNEI in the germline V gene. Trimming took 3 bases from V and 5 from J, leaving 11 bases between them. The CDR3 loop reads CASSESRLNNSPLHF. The CDR3, as DNA: TGTGCCAGCAGTGAGTCGCGACTGAATAATTCACCCCTCCACTTT.

This clone was seen once. The chain carries TRBV19 and TRBJ1-1; a possible D gene is TRBD1 (6 bases). This CDR3 has 16 amino acids. Germline CDR1 is LNHDA and CDR2 is SQIVND (reference sequence). The germline V and J ends were trimmed by 4 bases and 3 bases, with 18 bases remaining between them. CDR3 region: CASSTPGVIGDTEAFF. The DNA for the CDR3 is TGTGCCAGTAGTACCCCAGGGGTAATTGGAGACACTGAAGCTTTCTTT.

The rearrangement joins TRBV29-1 to TRBJ2-2; maybe TRBD2 (6 bases). Per germline, CDR1 SQVTM and CDR2 ANQGSEA. This CDR3 region has 16 residues. The V and J ends lost 2 bases and 2 bases respectively, with 15 bases between them. This CDR3 reads CSVESPRGINTGELFF. The CDR3 coding sequence is TGCAGCGTTGAATCCCCCCGGGGGATTAACACCGGGGAGCTGTTTTTT.

The rearrangement links TRBV10-3 to TRBJ1-1; 8 positions match TRBD1. The CDR3 spans 13 residues. Per germline, CDR1 ENHRY and CDR2 SYGVKD. Losses at the gene ends were 11 bases for V and 1 base for J; bases not matched to a gene: 6. CDR3 in amino acids: CASSQGENTEAFF. CDR3 DNA: TGTGCCTCCTCACAGGGGGAGAACACTGAAGCTTTCTTT.

This clone was observed a single time. The rearrangement links TRBV7-9 to TRBJ2-7; 7 nucleotides match TRBD1. The V gene end was trimmed by 6 bases and the J gene end by 5 bases; junction bases not matched to a gene: 10. Germline V gives CDR1 SEHNR, CDR2 FQNEAQ (reference sequence). This CDR3 is 14 amino acids long. CDR3 residues: CASRPGTAVDEQYF. In DNA, the CDR3 is TGTGCCAGCAGACCCGGGACAGCGGTAGACGAGCAGTACTTC.

The chain combines TRBV5-1 with TRBJ2-3, with TRBD2 identical over 11 bases. Germline V gene lookup returns CDR1 SGHRS and CDR2 YFSETQ. Trimming cost V 0 bases and J 0 bases; bases outside gene matches: 9. The CDR3 has 19 residues. CDR3 sequence (DNA): TGCGCCAGCAGCTTGGAACTAGCGGGGGAGACATTTAGCACAGATACGCAGTATTTT. Protein sequence: CASSLELAGETFSTDTQYF. Complete variable domain (other parts from reference TRBV5-1 and TRBJ2-3): KAGVTQTPRYLIKTRGQQVTLSCSPISGHRSVSWYQQTPGQGLQFLFEYFSETQRNKGNFPGRFSGRQFSNSRSEMNVSTLELGDSALYLCASSLELAGETFSTDTQYFGPGTRLTVL.

The chain uses TRBV7-9 and TRBJ2-7; a possible D gene is TRBD1 (5 bases). The germline V and J ends were trimmed by 1 base and 4 bases, with 14 bases remaining between them. This CDR3 contains 15 residues. CDR1 and CDR2 from the germline V gene are SEHNR and FQNEAQ (reference sequence). CDR3 in DNA: TGTGCCAGCAGCTTAGAGGGGCAGGGCAAATACGAGCAGTACTTC. It yields the protein CASSLEGQGKYEQYF.

The chain combines TRBV15 with TRBJ1-1; tentative D call: TRBD1 (5 bases). The CDR3 is made up of 11 amino acids. The ends were cut back, 6 bases at V and 8 bases at J, with 10 bases in the middle. Germline assignment: CDR1 LNHNV and CDR2 YYDKDF (reference sequence). In DNA, the CDR3 is TGTGCCACCAGTACAGGCATAGAAGCTTTCTTT. Protein product: CATSTGIEAFF.

CDR3: CASSLTTGGGETQYF. Written as DNA, the CDR3 is TGCGCCAGCAGCTTAACTACAGGGGGCGGAGAGACCCAGTACTTC. The chain uses TRBV5-1 and TRBJ2-5; 9 bases map to TRBD1. The V gene end was trimmed by 2 bases and the J gene end by 4 bases; junction bases not matched to a gene: 6. Germline lookup yields CDR1 SGHRS and CDR2 YFSETQ. The CDR3 length is 15 residues.

This clone was detected only once. This chain uses TRBV7-6 with TRBJ2-1, with 10 nucleotides matching TRBD1. Germline V lookup: CDR1 SGHVS, CDR2 FNYEAQ. Trimming cost V 0 bases and J 9 bases; bases outside gene matches: 2. There are 14 residues in the CDR3. CDR3 nucleotide sequence: TGTGCCAGCAGCTTAGCCGGGACAGGGGTTGAGCAGTTCTTC. Its protein product is CASSLAGTGVEQFF.

The genes are TRBV7-6 and TRBJ1-5; TRBD1 agrees at 8 bases. With V trimmed by 5 bases and J by 7 bases, 10 bases remained unmatched. Germline assignment: CDR1 SGHVS and CDR2 FNYEAQ. The CDR3 extends over 15 amino acids. The CDR3 region is CASSENPGTGQPQHF. CDR3 nucleotides: TGTGCCAGCAGCGAAAACCCCGGGACAGGCCAGCCCCAGCATTTT.

The CDR3 is CASSTGTGRNQPQHF. The CDR3 bases are TGTGCCAGCAGTACGGGGACGGGGCGCAATCAGCCCCAGCATTTT. The chain employs TRBV27 and TRBJ1-5, with D perhaps TRBD1 (5 bases). The CDR3 spans 15 residues. Per germline, CDR1 MNHEY and CDR2 SMNVEV (reference sequence). Trimming cost V 5 bases and J 2 bases, with 13 bases left between them.

This sequence joins TRBV5-6 and TRBJ2-7; D is unresolved. This CDR3 region has 14 residues. The germline V gene has CDR1 SGHDT and CDR2 YYEEEE. Trimming shortened V by 4 bases and J by 1 base, and 12 bases separated the two germline ends. CDR3 sequence reads: CASSLLWGSYEQYF. The CDR3 region has the DNA TGTGCCAGCAGCCTGCTTTGGGGATCCTACGAGCAGTACTTC.

The CDR3 loop is CASSISLNLRAYEQYF. CDR3 DNA: TGTGCCAGTAGTATTAGTCTCAACTTAAGGGCCTACGAGCAGTACTTC. The chain links TRBV19 to TRBJ2-7; D call uncertain. V lost 3 bases and J 2 bases, leaving 17 bases between the germline ends. The CDR3 totals 16 residues. CDR1 and CDR2 from the germline V gene are LNHDA and SQIVND (reference sequence).

The CDR3 nucleotides read TGTGCCAGCAGCGGCGCTTTAGAGCTTACGCGGGGCTACACCGGGGAGCTGTTTTTT. It encodes CASSGALELTRGYTGELFF. The rearrangement joins TRBV9 to TRBJ2-2; D may be TRBD2 (6 bases). CDR1 SGDLS and CDR2 YYNGEE come from the germline V gene. CDR3 size: 19 residues. The ends were cut back, 3 bases at V and 3 bases at J, with 24 bases in the middle.

This clone was seen only once. The chain joins TRBV7-8 to TRBJ2-3; D unresolved. This CDR3 has 15 amino acids. Trimming cost V 1 base and J 0 bases, with 8 bases left between them. The germline V gene encodes CDR1 SGHVS and CDR2 FQNEAQ. The CDR3 loop is CASSLGSTSTDTQYF. CDR3 nucleotides: TGTGCCAGCAGCTTAGGCAGCACTAGCACAGATACGCAGTATTTT. Full variable domain (outside the CDR3, taken from reference TRBV7-8 and TRBJ2-3): GAGVSQSPRYKVAKRGQDVALRCDPISGHVSLFWYQQALGQGPEFLTYFQNEAQLDKSGLPSDRFFAERPEGSVSTLKIQRTQQEDSAVYLCASSLGSTSTDTQYFGPGTRLTVL.

This clone was seen a single time. The chain couples TRBV4-1 to TRBJ1-4; 7 bases map to TRBD1. The CDR3 has 20 residues. V gave up 1 base and J gave up 2 bases; unmatched junction bases: 16. The V gene's germline CDR1 is MGHRA and CDR2 YSYEKL. The CDR3: CASSQAQRLTGRATNEKLFF. The CDR3 DNA is TGCGCCAGCAGCCAAGCCCAGCGGCTGACAGGGCGGGCTACTAATGAAAAACTGTTTTTT.

In DNA form, the CDR3 reads TGTGCCAGCATGCAGGGTTCGGCCTATAATTCACCCCTCCACTTT. It translates to CASMQGSAYNSPLHF. V usage is TRBV2 and J usage is TRBJ1-6; D may be TRBD1 (5 bases). CDR3 size: 15 residues. V lost 7 bases to trimming and J lost 2 bases, with 12 bases between them. Germline-derived CDR1 and CDR2 are SNHLY and FYNNEI.

This chain uses TRBV6-4 with TRBJ1-1, with D perhaps TRBD1 (6 bases). The CDR3 is 12 amino acids. V lost 2 bases, J lost 11 bases, and 12 bases lay in between. Looked up from germline, CDR1 is MRHNA and CDR2 is SNTAGT. This chain's CDR3 is CASSDHRANAFF. The CDR3 coding sequence is TGTGCCAGCAGTGACCACAGGGCTAACGCTTTCTTT.

This clone was seen just once. The chain carries TRBV7-9 and TRBJ2-3; 7 nucleotides match TRBD1. Germline CDR1 is SEHNR and CDR2 is FQNEAQ (reference sequence). With 3 bases clipped from V and 1 base from J, the junction kept 1 base outside the gene matches. CDR3 length: 14 residues. The CDR3 nucleotides are TGTGCCAGCAGCTTCACAGGGGGCACAGATACGCAGTATTTT. Protein sequence: CASSFTGGTDTQYF.